Sequencing of this T cell receptor beta chain was carried out in a study of monozygotic twins with cystic fibrosis. Regarding the study as a whole: Low clonality (median roughly 0.0095) suggested a mostly naive repertoire.

Germline V gene sequence: CDR1 SGDLS, CDR2 YYNGEE. Trimming removed 2 bases at V and 5 bases at J, with 9 bases between. The CDR3 contains 13 residues. As for this clone: Its antigen is not identified.

Repertoires were generated with immunoSEQ multiplex PCR, while TCRdb's copy carries only in-frame clones and drops some. Found here are about 22,000 clones, approximately 90% of them singletons; the top ten hold less than 1.5%. This TCR derives from a woman younger than 45 with cystic fibrosis. The chain combines TRBV9 with TRBJ2-3; D uncertain. Sequenced sample: blood. The CDR3 region has the DNA TGTGCCAGCAGCGTCCTCCTTCTAGATACGCAGTATTTT. It yields the protein CASSVLLLDTQYF.